The clone carrying this TCR beta chain was picked up a small number of times. The antigen is undetermined. Ranging in age from roughly 6 to 100, the donors were healthy Caucasian individuals from Russia. Staff drew roughly 10 milliliters of peripheral blood from each donor. The second PCR ran about 6 to 11 cycles with a sample-barcoded 5' primer and J-beta primers. In TCRdb, the 5' RACE reads were re-called with MiXCR into one record per CDR3 protein. Of 1.2 million to 1.5 million distinct CDR3 sequences listed, roughly 59% were seen once; the top ten hold 5.5% to 8%. The J segment lost 2 bases and the V segment lost 4 bases, leaving 4 bases of the junction unmatched. The CDR3 is 15 amino acids. From germline, CDR1 is DFQATT and CDR2 SNEGSKA (reference sequence). The sample comes from a study of blood T cells in healthy people across ages. Study-level findings and limits: Among T cells, TCR beta diversity per million cells dropped roughly linearly as age rose.

The sequence came from a man in his late teens or twenties in good health. The sample was blood. The V and J genes are TRBV20-1 and TRBJ2-3; 12 nucleotides match TRBD2. CDR3 nucleotide sequence: TGCAGTGCTACTGGGACTAGCGGGCTCACAGATACGCAGTATTTT. This gives the protein CSATGTSGLTDTQYF.